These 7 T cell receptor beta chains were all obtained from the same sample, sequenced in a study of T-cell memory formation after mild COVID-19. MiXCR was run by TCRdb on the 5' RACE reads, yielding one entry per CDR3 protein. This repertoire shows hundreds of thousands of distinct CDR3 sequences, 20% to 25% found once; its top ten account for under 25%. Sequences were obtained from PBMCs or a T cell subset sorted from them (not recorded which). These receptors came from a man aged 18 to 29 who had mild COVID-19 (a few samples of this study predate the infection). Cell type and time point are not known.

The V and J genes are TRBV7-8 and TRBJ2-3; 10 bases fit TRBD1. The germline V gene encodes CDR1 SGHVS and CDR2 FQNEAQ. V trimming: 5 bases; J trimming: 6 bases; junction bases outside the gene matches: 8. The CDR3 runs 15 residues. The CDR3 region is CASSPGQGKPDTQYF. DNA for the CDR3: TGTGCCAGCAGCCCGGGACAGGGGAAACCGGATACGCAGTATTTT.

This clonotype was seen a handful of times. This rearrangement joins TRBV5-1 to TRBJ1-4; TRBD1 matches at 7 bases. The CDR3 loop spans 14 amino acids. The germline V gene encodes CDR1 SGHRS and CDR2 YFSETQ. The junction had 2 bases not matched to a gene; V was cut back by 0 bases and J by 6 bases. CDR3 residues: CASSLAGTDEKLFF. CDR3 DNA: TGCGCCAGCAGCTTGGCCGGGACAGATGAAAAACTGTTTTTT.

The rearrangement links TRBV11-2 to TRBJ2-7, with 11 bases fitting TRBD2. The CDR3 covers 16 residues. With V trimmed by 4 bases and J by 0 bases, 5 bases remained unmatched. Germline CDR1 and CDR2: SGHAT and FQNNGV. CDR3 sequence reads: CASSSPLAGGSYEQYV. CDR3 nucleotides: TGTGCCAGCAGCTCGCCGCTAGCGGGAGGCTCCTACGAGCAGTACGTC.

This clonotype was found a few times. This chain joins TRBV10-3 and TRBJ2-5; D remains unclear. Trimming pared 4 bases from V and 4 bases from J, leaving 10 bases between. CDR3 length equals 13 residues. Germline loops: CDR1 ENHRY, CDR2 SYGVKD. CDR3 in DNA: TGTGCCATCAGTGGGAGTGGTCCAGAGACCCAGTACTTC. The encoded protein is CAISGSGPETQYF.

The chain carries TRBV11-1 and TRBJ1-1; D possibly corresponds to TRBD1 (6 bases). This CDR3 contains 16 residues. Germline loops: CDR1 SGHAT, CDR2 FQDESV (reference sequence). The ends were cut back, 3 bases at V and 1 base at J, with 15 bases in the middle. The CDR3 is CASSLSGGRENTEAFF. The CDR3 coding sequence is TGTGCCAGCAGCTTGAGCGGGGGGCGAGAGAACACTGAAGCTTTCTTT.

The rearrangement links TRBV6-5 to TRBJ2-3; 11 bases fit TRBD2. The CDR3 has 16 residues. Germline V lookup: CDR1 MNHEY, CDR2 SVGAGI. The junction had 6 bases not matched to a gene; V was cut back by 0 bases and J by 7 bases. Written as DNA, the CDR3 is TGTGCCAGCAGTTACTCCACGACTAGCGGGGAGCATACGCAGTATTTT. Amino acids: CASSYSTTSGEHTQYF.

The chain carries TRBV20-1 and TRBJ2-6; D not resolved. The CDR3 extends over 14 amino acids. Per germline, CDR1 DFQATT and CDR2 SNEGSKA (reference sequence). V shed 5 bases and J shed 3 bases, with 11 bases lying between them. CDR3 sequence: CSAPGLYGANVLTF. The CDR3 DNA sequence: TGCAGTGCTCCTGGGCTCTATGGGGCCAACGTCCTGACTTTC.